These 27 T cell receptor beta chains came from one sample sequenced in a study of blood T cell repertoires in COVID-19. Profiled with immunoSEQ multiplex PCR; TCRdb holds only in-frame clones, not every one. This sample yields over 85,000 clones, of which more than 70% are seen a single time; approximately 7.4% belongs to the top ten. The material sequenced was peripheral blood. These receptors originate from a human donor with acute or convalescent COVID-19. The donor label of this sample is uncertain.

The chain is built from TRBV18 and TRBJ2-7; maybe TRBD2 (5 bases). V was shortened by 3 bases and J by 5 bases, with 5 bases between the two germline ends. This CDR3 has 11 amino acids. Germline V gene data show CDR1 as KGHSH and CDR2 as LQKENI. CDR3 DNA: TGTGCCAGCTCACCGGAGGACGAGCAGTACTTC. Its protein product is CASSPEDEQYF.

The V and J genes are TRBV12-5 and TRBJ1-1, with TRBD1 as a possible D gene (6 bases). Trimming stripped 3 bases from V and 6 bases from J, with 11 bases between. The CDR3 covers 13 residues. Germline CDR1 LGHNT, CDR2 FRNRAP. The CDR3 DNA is TGTGCTAGTGGTTTAGGCAGGGGCGCTGAAGCTTTCTTT. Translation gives CASGLGRGAEAFF.

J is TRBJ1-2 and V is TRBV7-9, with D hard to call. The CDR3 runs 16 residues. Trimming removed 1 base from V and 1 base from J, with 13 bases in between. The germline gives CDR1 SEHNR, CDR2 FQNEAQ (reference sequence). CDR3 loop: CASSLEEGRSNYGYTF. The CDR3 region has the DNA TGTGCCAGCAGCTTAGAGGAGGGCAGGAGTAACTATGGCTACACCTTC.

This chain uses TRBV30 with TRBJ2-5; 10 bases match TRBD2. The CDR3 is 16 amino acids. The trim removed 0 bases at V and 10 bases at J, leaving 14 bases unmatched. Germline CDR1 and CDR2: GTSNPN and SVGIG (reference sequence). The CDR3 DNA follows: TGTGCCTGGAGTGTATCCAGCGGGGGGGCCTATCGTGACCAGTACTTC. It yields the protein CAWSVSSGGAYRDQYF.

CDR3 residues: CASSSGDRDQPQHF. The CDR3 coding sequence is TGTGCCAGCTCGTCCGGGGACAGGGATCAGCCCCAGCATTTT. This chain links TRBV18 with TRBJ1-5, with 9 bases identical to TRBD1. V shed 6 bases, J shed 5 bases, and the junction held 5 bases outside the gene matches. Germline V CDR1 and CDR2: KGHSH, LQKENI. The length of the CDR3 is 14 residues.

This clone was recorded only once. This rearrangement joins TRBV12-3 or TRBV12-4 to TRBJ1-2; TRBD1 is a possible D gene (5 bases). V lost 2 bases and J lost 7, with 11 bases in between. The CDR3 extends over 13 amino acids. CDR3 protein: CASSLSHGGGYTF. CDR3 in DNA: TGTGCCAGCAGTTTAAGCCACGGGGGTGGCTACACCTTC.

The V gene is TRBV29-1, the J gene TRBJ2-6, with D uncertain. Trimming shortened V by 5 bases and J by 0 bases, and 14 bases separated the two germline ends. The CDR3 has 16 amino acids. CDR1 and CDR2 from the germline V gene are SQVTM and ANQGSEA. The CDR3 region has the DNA TGCAGCGTTATTGGCAGCCTAGACTCTGGGGCCAACGTCCTGACTTTC. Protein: CSVIGSLDSGANVLTF.

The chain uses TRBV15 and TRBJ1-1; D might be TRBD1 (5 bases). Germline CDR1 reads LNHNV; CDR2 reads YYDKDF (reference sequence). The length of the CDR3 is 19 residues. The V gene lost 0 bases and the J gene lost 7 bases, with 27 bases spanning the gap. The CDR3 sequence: CATSRDRGGPFGFGIEAFF. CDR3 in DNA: TGTGCCACCAGCAGAGATCGGGGGGGTCCTTTCGGTTTCGGTATTGAAGCTTTCTTT.

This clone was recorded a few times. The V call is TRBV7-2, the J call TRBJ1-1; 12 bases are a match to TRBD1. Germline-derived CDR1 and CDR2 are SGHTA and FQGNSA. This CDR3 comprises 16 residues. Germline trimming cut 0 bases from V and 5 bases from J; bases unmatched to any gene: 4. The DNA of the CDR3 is TGTGCCAGCAGCTTAGCGGGACAGGGGGCGCGAACTGAAGCTTTCTTT. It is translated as CASSLAGQGARTEAFF.

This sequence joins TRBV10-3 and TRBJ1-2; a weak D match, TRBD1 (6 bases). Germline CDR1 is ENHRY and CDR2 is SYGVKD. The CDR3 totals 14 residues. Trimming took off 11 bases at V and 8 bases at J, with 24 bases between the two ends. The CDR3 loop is CAAGELQGSKGYTF. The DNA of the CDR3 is TGTGCCGCGGGAGAACTACAGGGCTCTAAGGGCTACACCTTC.

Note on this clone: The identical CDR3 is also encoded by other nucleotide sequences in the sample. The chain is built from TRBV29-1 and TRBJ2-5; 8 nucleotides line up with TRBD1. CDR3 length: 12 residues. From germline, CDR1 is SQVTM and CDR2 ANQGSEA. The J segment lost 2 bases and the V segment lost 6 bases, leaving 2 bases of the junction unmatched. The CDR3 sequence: CSVDRAQETQYF. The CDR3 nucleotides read TGCAGCGTGGACAGGGCACAAGAGACCCAGTACTTC.

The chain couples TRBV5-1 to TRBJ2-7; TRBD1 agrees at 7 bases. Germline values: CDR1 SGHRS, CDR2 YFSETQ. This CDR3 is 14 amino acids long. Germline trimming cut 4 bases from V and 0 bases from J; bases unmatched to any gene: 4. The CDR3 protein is CASSRQGSSYEQYF. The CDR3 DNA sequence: TGCGCCAGCAGCCGACAGGGCAGCTCCTACGAGCAGTACTTC.

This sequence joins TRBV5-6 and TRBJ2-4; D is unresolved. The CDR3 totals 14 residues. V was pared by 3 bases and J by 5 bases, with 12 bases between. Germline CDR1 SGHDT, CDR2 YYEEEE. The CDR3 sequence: CASSSITWQNIQYF. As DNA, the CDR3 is TGTGCCAGCAGCTCCATTACGTGGCAAAACATTCAGTACTTC. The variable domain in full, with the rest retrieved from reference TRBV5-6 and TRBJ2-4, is DAGVTQSPTHLIKTRGQQVTLRCSPKSGHDTVSWYQQALGQGPQFIFQYYEEEERQRGNFPDRFSGHQFPNYSSELNVNALLLGDSALYLCASSSITWQNIQYFGAGTRLSVL.

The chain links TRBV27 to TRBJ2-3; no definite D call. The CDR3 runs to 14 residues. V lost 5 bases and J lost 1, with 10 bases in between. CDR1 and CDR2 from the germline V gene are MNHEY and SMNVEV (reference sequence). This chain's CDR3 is CASSPLIRTDTQYF. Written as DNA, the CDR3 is TGTGCCAGCAGTCCTCTAATTCGCACAGATACGCAGTATTTT.

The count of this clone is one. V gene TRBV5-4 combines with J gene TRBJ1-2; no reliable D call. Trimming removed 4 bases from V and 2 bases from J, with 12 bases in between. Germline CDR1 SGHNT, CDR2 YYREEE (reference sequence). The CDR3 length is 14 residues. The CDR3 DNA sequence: TGTGCCAGCAGCACCGGACTCGACAACTATGGCTACACCTTC. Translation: CASSTGLDNYGYTF.

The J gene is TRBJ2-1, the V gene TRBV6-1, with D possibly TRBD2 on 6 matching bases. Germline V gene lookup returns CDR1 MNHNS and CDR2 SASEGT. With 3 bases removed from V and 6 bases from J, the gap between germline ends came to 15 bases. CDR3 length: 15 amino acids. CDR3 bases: TGTGCCAGCAGTGAGAGACTAGTATTGGGCAATGAGCAGTTCTTC. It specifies CASSERLVLGNEQFF.

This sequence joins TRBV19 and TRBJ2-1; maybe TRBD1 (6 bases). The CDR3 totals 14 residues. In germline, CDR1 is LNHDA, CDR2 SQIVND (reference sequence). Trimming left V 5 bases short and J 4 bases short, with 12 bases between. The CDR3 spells CASSGQQGYNEQFF. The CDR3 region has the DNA TGTGCCAGTAGTGGTCAACAGGGATACAATGAGCAGTTCTTC.

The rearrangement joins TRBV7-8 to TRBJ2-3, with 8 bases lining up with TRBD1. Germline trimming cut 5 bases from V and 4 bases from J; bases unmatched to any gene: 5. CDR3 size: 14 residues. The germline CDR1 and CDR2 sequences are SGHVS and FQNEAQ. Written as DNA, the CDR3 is TGTGCCAGCAGCCCCAGGGACAGGTCAGATACGCAGTATTTT. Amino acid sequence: CASSPRDRSDTQYF. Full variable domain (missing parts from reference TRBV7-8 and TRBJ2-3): GAGVSQSPRYKVAKRGQDVALRCDPISGHVSLFWYQQALGQGPEFLTYFQNEAQLDKSGLPSDRFFAERPEGSVSTLKIQRTQQEDSAVYLCASSPRDRSDTQYFGPGTRLTVL.

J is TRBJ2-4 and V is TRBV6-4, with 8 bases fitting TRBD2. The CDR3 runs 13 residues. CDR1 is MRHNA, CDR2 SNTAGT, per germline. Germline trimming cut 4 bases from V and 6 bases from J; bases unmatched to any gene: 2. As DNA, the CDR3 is TGTGCCAGCAGTGCGGGACTAGGAAACATTCAGTACTTC. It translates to CASSAGLGNIQYF.

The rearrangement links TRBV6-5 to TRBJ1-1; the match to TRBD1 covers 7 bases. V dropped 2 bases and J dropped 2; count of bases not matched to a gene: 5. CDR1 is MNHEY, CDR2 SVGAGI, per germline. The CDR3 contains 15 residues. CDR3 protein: CASSYETGVNTEAFF. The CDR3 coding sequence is TGTGCCAGCAGTTACGAAACAGGGGTCAACACTGAAGCTTTCTTT.

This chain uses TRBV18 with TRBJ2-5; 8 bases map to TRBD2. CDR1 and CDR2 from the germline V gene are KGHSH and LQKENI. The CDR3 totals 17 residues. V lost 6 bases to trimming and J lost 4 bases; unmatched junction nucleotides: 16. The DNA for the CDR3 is TGTGCCAGCTCTGAGTACGCTCCGGGGGGGTCAGGAGAGACCCAGTACTTC. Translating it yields CASSEYAPGGSGETQYF.

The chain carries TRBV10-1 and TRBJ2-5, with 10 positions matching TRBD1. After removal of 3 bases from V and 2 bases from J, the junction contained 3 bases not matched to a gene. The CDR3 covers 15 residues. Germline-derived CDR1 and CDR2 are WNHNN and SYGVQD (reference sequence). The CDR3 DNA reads TGCGCCAGCAGTGACCCGGGACAGGGGCAAGAGACCCAGTACTTC. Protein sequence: CASSDPGQGQETQYF.

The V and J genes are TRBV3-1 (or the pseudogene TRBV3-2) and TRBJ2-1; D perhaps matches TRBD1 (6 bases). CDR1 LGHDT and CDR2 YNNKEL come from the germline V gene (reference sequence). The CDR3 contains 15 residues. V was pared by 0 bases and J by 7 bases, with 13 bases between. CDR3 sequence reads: CASSQDYRVRNEQFF. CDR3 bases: TGTGCCAGCAGCCAAGATTACAGGGTAAGGAATGAGCAGTTCTTC.

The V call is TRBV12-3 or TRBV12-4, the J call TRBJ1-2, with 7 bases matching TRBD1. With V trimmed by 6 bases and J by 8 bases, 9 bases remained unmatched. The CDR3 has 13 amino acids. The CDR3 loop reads CASSRNDREGYTF. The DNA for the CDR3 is TGTGCCAGCAGCCGTAACGACAGGGAGGGCTACACCTTC.

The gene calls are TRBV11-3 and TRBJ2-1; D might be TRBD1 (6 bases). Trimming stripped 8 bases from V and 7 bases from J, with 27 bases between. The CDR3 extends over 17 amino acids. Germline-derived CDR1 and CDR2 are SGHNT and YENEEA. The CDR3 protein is CASGPGTPLFRLNEQFF. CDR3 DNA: TGTGCCAGCGGTCCTGGGACACCGCTATTTAGATTGAATGAGCAGTTCTTC.

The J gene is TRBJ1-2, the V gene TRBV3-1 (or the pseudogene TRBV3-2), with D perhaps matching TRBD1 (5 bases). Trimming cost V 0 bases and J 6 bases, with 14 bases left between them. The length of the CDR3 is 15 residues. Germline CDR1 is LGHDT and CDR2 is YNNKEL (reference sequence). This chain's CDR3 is CASSQDASGGDGYTF. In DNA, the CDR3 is TGTGCCAGCAGCCAAGACGCTTCGGGGGGTGATGGCTACACCTTC.

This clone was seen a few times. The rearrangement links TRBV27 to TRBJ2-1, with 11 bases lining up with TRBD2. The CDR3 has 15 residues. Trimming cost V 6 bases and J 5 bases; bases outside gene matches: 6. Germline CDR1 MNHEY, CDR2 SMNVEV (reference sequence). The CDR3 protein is CASRILAGGDNEQFF. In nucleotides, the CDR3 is TGTGCCAGCAGGATCCTAGCGGGGGGCGACAATGAGCAGTTCTTC.